Listed below are T cell receptor beta chains from one sample, sequenced in a study of cytomegalovirus exposure and HLA in healthy donors. The protocol was immunoSEQ multiplex PCR, while the TCRdb copy is restricted to in-frame clones and leaves out a portion. The repertoire consists of about 110,000 clones, with roughly 78% occurring once and the leading ten covering around 3.1%. Material: PBMCs. These receptors came from a woman between 35 and 50 years old in good health and CMV-seronegative. Both conserved end residues are part of each CDR3. The order of the fields is D gene, clone size, V gene, J gene, CDR3 DNA, CDR3 protein. D genes are given only for firm matches. Clone sizes are given selectively: once, few, many, or a class where the clone is expanded.

D: -
size: -
V: TRBV28
J: TRBJ2-5
DNA: TGTGCCAGCAGTTTACTGGGGCTATGGGAGACCCAGTACTTC
CDR3: CASSLLGLWETQYF

D: -
size: -
V: TRBV9
J: TRBJ2-2
DNA: TGTGCCAGCAGCGTTCGCGGTTCCTCCTCGACCATCGGGGAGCTGTTTTTT
CDR3: CASSVRGSSSTIGELFF

D: -
size: -
V: TRBV9
J: TRBJ1-2
DNA: TGTGCCAGCAGCGTAGAGCTGGGACACCTTAACTATGGCTACACCTTC
CDR3: CASSVELGHLNYGYTF

D: TRBD1
size: -
V: TRBV18
J: TRBJ1-6
DNA: TGTGCCAGCTCACCCGGACAGGGCGGTTATTCACCCCTCCACTTT
CDR3: CASSPGQGGYSPLHF

D: -
size: -
V: TRBV7-9
J: TRBJ1-5
DNA: TGTGCCAGCAGCCCCGGAGCTAGCAATCAGCCCCAGCATTTT
CDR3: CASSPGASNQPQHF

D: -
size: -
V: TRBV13
J: TRBJ2-2
DNA: TGTGCCAGCAGCTTAATAGGGGCCGACTTGAACACCGGGGAGCTGTTTTTT
CDR3: CASSLIGADLNTGELFF

D: TRBD2
size: -
V: TRBV10-1
J: TRBJ2-3
DNA: TGCGCCAGCAGTCAGCTTCTAGCGGGAGCAAGCACAGATACGCAGTATTTT
CDR3: CASSQLLAGASTDTQYF

D: -
size: -
V: TRBV18
J: TRBJ2-3
DNA: TGTGCCAGCTCACCCCCTAGCACAGATACGCAGTATTTT
CDR3: CASSPPSTDTQYF

D: TRBD2
size: -
V: TRBV5-1
J: TRBJ2-7
DNA: TGCGCCAGCAGGGGGGTCACCGGGACTAGCGGGAGCAGGGACGAGCAGTACTTC
CDR3: CASRGVTGTSGSRDEQYF

D: TRBD2
size: -
V: TRBV28
J: TRBJ2-4
DNA: TGTGCCAGCAGCCCCCTAGCGGGAGAGTCTGGCATTCAGTACTTC
CDR3: CASSPLAGESGIQYF

D: TRBD1
size: -
V: TRBV27
J: TRBJ2-2
DNA: TGTGCCAGCAGTCCCCGACAGGGATGGTTCGCCGGGGAGCTGTTTTTT
CDR3: CASSPRQGWFAGELFF

D: TRBD1
size: -
V: TRBV27
J: TRBJ2-7
DNA: TGTGCCAGCAGTTTAAGGACAGGGGATGCCTACGAGCAGTACTTC
CDR3: CASSLRTGDAYEQYF

D: TRBD2
size: -
V: TRBV25-1
J: TRBJ2-3
DNA: TGTGCCAGCGGTGAAGCTAGCGGGGGGCCCGATACGCAGTATTTT
CDR3: CASGEASGGPDTQYF

D: -
size: -
V: TRBV29-1
J: TRBJ2-5
DNA: TGCAGCGAGCTCCCCCAGGGTACCCAAGAGACCCAGTACTTC
CDR3: CSELPQGTQETQYF

D: -
size: few
V: TRBV5-1
J: TRBJ2-2
DNA: TGCGCCAGCAGCTTGGTAGCGGCCCTCTTCGCGAACACCGGGGAGCTGTTTTTT
CDR3: CASSLVAALFANTGELFF

D: -
size: -
V: TRBV29-1
J: TRBJ1-2
DNA: TGCAGCGCCGATGACCGGAGCTATGGCTACACCTTC
CDR3: CSADDRSYGYTF

D: -
size: -
V: TRBV19
J: TRBJ1-1
DNA: TGTGCCAGTAGTATAGTTTGGGGAGGAGTGGCTGAAGCTTTCTTT
CDR3: CASSIVWGGVAEAFF

D: -
size: -
V: TRBV27
J: TRBJ1-2
DNA: TGTGCCAGCAGCCAGAGGAGCCGGGGGTTGGGCTACACCTTC
CDR3: CASSQRSRGLGYTF

D: TRBD1
size: -
V: TRBV9
J: TRBJ1-1
DNA: TGTGCCAGTTCGACAGGGACGAACACTGAAGCTTTCTTT
CDR3: CASSTGTNTEAFF

D: -
size: -
V: TRBV5-6
J: TRBJ1-3
DNA: TGTGCCAGCAGCTTATACAGGGTGGGCTCTGGAAACACCATATATTTT
CDR3: CASSLYRVGSGNTIYF

D: TRBD2
size: -
V: TRBV7-8
J: TRBJ2-3
DNA: TGTGCCAGCAACTTGGGGGGGGATACGCAGTATTTT
CDR3: CASNLGGDTQYF

D: -
size: -
V: TRBV28
J: TRBJ2-7
DNA: TGTGCCAGCAGATCTCCGGGCGAGCAGTACTTC
CDR3: CASRSPGEQYF

D: TRBD1
size: few
V: TRBV6-1
J: TRBJ1-2
DNA: TGTGCCAGCAGTGATGGATGGGACAGAAGCTACACCTTC
CDR3: CASSDGWDRSYTF

D: TRBD1
size: once
V: TRBV6-5
J: TRBJ1-2
DNA: TGTGCCAGCAGTCGGGACAGCTCATCTAACTATGGCTACACCTTC
CDR3: CASSRDSSSNYGYTF

D: TRBD1
size: few
V: TRBV9
J: TRBJ1-3
DNA: TGTGCCAGCAGCGTACGAGGACAGGGCGGAAACACCATATATTTT
CDR3: CASSVRGQGGNTIYF

D: -
size: once
V: TRBV6-5
J: TRBJ2-7
DNA: TGTGCCAGCAGTTACTCGGCGGGACAGACTCTCTACGAGCAGTACTTC
CDR3: CASSYSAGQTLYEQYF

D: TRBD1
size: once
V: TRBV7-8
J: TRBJ2-7
DNA: TGTGCCAGCAGCTCGACAGGGGACGAGCAGTACTTC
CDR3: CASSSTGDEQYF

D: -
size: -
V: TRBV28
J: TRBJ2-3
DNA: TGTGCCAGCAATCCGAGGAACACGGATACGCAGTATTTT
CDR3: CASNPRNTDTQYF

D: TRBD2
size: -
V: TRBV6-5
J: TRBJ2-7
DNA: TGTGCCAGCAGTAACCCGGGACTAGCGGTTTACGAGCAGTACTTC
CDR3: CASSNPGLAVYEQYF

D: TRBD2
size: -
V: TRBV6-4
J: TRBJ2-1
DNA: TGTGCCAGCAGCGCCGATCAGAGCGGGGGCGGAGGTGAGCAGTTCTTC
CDR3: CASSADQSGGGGEQFF

D: -
size: -
V: TRBV28
J: TRBJ1-2
DNA: TGTGCCAGCAAGGGGCCGCTAGACTATGGCTACACCTTC
CDR3: CASKGPLDYGYTF

D: TRBD1
size: -
V: TRBV28
J: TRBJ1-1
DNA: TGTGCCATTTCACAGGGGGCGAACACTGAAGCTTTCTTT
CDR3: CAISQGANTEAFF

D: -
size: few
V: TRBV29-1
J: TRBJ1-2
DNA: TGCAGCGTTACGACAGGAGGCTATGGCTACACCTTC
CDR3: CSVTTGGYGYTF

D: TRBD2
size: once
V: TRBV5-1
J: TRBJ2-2
DNA: TGCGCCAGCATAGGGGAGGGGACCGGGGAGCTGTTTTTT
CDR3: CASIGEGTGELFF

D: -
size: once
V: TRBV10-3
J: TRBJ1-5
DNA: TGTGCCATCAGTGAGTCGTGGGGAGAAGGCAATCAGCCCCAGCATTTT
CDR3: CAISESWGEGNQPQHF

D: -
size: -
V: TRBV2
J: TRBJ2-4
DNA: TGTGCCAGCAGTGTTGGAAGGGGGGGGAACATTCAGTACTTC
CDR3: CASSVGRGGNIQYF

D: TRBD2
size: -
V: TRBV4-2
J: TRBJ2-7
DNA: TGTGCCAGCAGCCAACGAAGCGGGAGGCCAGCCTACGAGCAGTACTTC
CDR3: CASSQRSGRPAYEQYF

D: -
size: -
V: TRBV19
J: TRBJ2-7
DNA: TGTGCCACCGCGGGGCTAGTCGAGCAGTACTTC
CDR3: CATAGLVEQYF

D: -
size: -
V: TRBV6-1
J: TRBJ1-2
DNA: TGTGCCAGCACCGTGACGGGGAGGGCTGGCTACACCTTC
CDR3: CASTVTGRAGYTF

D: TRBD1
size: few
V: TRBV6-6
J: TRBJ1-2
DNA: TGTGCCAGCAGTTTAAGGGGACAGGGGAGCTATGGCTACACCTTC
CDR3: CASSLRGQGSYGYTF

D: -
size: -
V: TRBV5-5
J: TRBJ1-5
DNA: TGTGCCAGCAGCTTGTCGAACAGGGTACAGCCCCAGCATTTT
CDR3: CASSLSNRVQPQHF

D: TRBD1
size: few
V: TRBV11-3
J: TRBJ1-2
DNA: TGTGCCAGCAGCGCGCGACAGGGGAAGGGCTATGGCTACACCTTC
CDR3: CASSARQGKGYGYTF

D: -
size: -
V: TRBV10-1
J: TRBJ2-7
DNA: TGCGCCAGCAGTGAGGACGCGGGACTTCCTACGGAGCAGTACTTC
CDR3: CASSEDAGLPTEQYF

D: -
size: -
V: TRBV5-1
J: TRBJ2-5
DNA: TGCGCCAGCAGCAATACCGGGGGGCACCAAGAGACCCAGTACTTC
CDR3: CASSNTGGHQETQYF